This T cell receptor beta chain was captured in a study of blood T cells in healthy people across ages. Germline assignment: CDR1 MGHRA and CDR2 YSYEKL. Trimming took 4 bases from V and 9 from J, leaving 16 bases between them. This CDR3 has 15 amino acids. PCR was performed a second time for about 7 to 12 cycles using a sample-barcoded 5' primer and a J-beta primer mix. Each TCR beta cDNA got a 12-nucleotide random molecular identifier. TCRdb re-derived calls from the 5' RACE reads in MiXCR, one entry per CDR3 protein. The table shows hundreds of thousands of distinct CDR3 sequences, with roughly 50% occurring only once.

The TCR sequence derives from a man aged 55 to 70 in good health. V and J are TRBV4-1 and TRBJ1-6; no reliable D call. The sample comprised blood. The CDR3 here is CASSPQRGFASPLHF. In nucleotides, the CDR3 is TGCGCCAGCAGCCCCCAACGCGGTTTCGCTTCACCCCTCCACTTT.